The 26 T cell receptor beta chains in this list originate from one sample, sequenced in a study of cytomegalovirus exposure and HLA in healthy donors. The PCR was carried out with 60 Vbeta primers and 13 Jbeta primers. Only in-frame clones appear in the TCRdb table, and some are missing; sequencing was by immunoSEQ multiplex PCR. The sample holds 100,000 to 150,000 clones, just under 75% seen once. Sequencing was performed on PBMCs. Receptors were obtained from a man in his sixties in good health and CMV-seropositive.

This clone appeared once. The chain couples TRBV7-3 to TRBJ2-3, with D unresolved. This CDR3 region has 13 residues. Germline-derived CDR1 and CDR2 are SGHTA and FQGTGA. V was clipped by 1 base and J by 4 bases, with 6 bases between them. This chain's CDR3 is CASSLNLADTQYF. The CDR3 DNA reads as TGTGCCAGCAGCTTAAATCTCGCAGATACGCAGTATTTT.

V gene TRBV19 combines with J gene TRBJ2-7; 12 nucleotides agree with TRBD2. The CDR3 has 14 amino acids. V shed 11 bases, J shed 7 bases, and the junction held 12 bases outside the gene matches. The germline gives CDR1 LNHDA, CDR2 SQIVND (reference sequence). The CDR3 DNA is TGTGCCCGTGTCCGGACTAGCGGGGCTGGAGAGCAGTACTTC. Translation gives CARVRTSGAGEQYF.

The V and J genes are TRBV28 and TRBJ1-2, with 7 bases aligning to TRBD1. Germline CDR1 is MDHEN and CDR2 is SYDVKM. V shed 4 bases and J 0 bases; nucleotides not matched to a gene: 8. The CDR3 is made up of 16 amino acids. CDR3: CASSSVRQGTNYGYTF. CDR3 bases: TGTGCCAGCAGTTCCGTGCGACAGGGCACTAACTATGGCTACACCTTC.

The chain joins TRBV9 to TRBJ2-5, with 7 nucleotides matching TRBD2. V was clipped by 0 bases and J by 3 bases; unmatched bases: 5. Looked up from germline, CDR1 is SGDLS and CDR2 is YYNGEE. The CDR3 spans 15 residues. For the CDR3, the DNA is TGTGCCAGCAGCGTAGGGGGGGGAATTAAAGAGACCCAGTACTTC. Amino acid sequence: CASSVGGGIKETQYF.

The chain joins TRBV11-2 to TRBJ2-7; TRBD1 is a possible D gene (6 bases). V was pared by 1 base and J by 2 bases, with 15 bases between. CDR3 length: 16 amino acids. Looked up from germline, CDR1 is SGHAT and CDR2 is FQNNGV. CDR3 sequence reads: CASSLVLRAGAYEQYF. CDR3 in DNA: TGTGCCAGCAGCTTAGTGTTGAGGGCAGGGGCCTACGAGCAGTACTTC.

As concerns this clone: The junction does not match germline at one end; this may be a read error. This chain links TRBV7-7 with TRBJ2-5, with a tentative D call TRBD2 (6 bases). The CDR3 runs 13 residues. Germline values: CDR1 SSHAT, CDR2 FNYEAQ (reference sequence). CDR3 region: CASSSLASETQYF. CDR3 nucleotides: TGTGCTAGCAGCTCACTAGCTTCCGAGACCCAGTACTTC.

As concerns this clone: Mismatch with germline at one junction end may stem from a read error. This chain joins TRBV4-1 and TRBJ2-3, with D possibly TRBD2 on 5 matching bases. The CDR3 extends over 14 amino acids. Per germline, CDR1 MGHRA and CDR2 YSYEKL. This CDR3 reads CASSQGYGADTQYF. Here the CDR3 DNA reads TGCGCCAGCAGTCAAGGGTACGGGGCAGATACGCAGTATTTT.

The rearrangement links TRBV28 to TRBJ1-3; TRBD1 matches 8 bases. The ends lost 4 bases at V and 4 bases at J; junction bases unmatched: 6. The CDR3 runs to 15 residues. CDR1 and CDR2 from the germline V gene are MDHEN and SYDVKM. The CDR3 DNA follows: TGTGCCAGCAGTTCCCCGGACAGGGCGGGAAACACCATATATTTT. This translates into CASSSPDRAGNTIYF.

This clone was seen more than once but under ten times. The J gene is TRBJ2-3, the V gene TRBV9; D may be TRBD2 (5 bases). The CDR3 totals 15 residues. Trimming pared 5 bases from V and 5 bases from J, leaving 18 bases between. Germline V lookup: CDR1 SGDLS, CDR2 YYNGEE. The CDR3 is CASSERRTPGDTQYF. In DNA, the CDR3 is TGTGCCAGCAGTGAGAGAAGGACTCCCGGAGATACGCAGTATTTT.

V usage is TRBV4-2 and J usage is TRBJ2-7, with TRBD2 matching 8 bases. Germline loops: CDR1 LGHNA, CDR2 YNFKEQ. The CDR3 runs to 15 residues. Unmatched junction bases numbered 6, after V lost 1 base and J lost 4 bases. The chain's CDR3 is CASSQAGSSGYEQYF. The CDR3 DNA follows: TGTGCCAGCAGCCAAGCAGGGTCTAGCGGGTACGAGCAGTACTTC.

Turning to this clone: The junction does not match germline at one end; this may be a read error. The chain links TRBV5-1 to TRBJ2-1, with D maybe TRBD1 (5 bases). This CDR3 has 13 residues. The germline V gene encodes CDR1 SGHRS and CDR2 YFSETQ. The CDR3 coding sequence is TGCGCCAGCAGCTTGGCCCCGGACAACGAGCAGTTCTTC. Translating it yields CASSLAPDNEQFF. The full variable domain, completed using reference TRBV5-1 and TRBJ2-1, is KAGVTQTPRYLIKTRGQQVTLSCSPISGHRSVSWYQQTPGQGLQFLFEYFSETQRNKGNFPGRFSGRQFSNSRSEMNVSTLELGDSALYLCASSLAPDNEQFFGPGTRLTVL.

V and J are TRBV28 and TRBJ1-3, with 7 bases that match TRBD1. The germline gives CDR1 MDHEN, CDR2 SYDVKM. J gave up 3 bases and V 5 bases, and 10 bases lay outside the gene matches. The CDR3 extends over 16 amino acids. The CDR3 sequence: CASSLRQGSGGNTIYF. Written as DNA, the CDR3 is TGTGCCAGCAGTCTACGACAGGGTTCGGGTGGAAACACCATATATTTT.

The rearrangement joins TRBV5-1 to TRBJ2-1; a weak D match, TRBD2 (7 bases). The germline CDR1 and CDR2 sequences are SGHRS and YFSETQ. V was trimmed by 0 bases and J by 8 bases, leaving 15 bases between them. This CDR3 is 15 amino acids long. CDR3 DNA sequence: TGCGCCAGCAGCTTGGTAGGGGGGGGCGTTGATGAGCAGTTCTTC. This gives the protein CASSLVGGGVDEQFF.

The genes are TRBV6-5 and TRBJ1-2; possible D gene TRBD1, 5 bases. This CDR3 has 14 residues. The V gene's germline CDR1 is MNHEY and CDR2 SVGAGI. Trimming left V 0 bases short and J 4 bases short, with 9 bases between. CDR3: CASSYSRTPYGYTF. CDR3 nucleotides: TGTGCCAGCAGTTACTCGAGGACACCCTATGGCTACACCTTC.

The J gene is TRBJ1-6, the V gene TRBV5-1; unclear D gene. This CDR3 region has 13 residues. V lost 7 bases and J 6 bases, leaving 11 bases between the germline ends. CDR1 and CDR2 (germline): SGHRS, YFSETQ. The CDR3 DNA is TGCGCCAGCGGAGTTCAACCTAATTCACCCCTCCACTTT. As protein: CASGVQPNSPLHF.

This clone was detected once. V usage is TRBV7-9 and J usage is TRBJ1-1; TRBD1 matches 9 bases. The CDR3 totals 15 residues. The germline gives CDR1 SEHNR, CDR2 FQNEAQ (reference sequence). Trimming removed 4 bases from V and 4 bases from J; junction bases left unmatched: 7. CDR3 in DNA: TGTGCCAGCAGCTCCCGAGGACAGGGGACCACTGAAGCTTTCTTT. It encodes CASSSRGQGTTEAFF.

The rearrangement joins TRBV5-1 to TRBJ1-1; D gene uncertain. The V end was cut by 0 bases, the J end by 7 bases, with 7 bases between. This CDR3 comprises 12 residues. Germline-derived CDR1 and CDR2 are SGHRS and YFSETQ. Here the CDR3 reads CASSLVAGEAFF. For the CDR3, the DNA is TGCGCCAGCAGCTTGGTTGCGGGTGAAGCTTTCTTT.

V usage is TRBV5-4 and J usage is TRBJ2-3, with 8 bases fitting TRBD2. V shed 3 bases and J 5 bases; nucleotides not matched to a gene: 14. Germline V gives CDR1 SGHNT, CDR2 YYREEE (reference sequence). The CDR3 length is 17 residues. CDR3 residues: CASSSESPGLGGDTQYF. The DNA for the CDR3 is TGTGCCAGCAGCTCCGAGTCCCCGGGACTAGGTGGAGATACGCAGTATTTT.

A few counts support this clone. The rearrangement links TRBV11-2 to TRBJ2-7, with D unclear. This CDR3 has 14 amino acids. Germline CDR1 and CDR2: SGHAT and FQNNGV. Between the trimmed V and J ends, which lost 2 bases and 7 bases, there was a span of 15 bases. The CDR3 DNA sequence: TGTGCCAGCAGCTTAACAGTTCCGAAACCAGAGCAGTACTTC. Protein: CASSLTVPKPEQYF.

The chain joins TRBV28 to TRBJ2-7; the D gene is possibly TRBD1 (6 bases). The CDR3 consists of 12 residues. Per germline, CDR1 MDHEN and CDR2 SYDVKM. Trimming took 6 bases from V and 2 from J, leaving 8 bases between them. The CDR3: CASSGQPYEQYF. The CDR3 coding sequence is TGTGCCAGCAGCGGACAGCCCTACGAGCAGTACTTC.

Here the CDR3 DNA reads TGTGCCAGCAGCCAGGGGGCAGGAGCTAACTATGGCTACACCTTC. This encodes CASSQGAGANYGYTF. The rearrangement uses TRBV4-2 and TRBJ1-2; perhaps TRBD1 as D (6 bases). With 3 bases removed from V and 0 bases from J, the gap between germline ends came to 11 bases. Germline CDR1 LGHNA, CDR2 YNFKEQ. The CDR3 has 15 residues.

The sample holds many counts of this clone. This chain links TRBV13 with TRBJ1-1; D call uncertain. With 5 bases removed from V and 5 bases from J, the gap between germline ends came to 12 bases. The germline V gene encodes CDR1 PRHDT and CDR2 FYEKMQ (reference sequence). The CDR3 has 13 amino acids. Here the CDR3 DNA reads TGTGCCAGCAGCGAGAGCGTAAGGACTGAAGCTTTCTTT. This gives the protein CASSESVRTEAFF.

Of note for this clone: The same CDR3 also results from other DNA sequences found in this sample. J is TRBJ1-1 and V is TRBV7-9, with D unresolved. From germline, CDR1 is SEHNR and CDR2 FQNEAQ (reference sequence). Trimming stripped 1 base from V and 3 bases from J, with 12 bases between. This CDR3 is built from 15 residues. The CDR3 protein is CASSLGFQVDTEAFF. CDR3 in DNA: TGTGCCAGCAGCTTAGGATTTCAGGTAGACACTGAAGCTTTCTTT.

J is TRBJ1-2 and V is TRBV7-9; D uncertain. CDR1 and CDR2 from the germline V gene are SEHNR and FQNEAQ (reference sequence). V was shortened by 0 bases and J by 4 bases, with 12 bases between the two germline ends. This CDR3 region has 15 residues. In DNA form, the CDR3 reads TGTGCCAGCAGCTTAGCTAGTAGAGGATCCTATGGCTACACCTTC. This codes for CASSLASRGSYGYTF.

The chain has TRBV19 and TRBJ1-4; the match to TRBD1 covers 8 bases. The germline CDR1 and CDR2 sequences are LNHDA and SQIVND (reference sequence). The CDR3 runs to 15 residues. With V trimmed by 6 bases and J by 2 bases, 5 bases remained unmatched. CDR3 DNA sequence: TGTGCCAGTAGCAGACAGGGGCTGACTAATGAAAAACTGTTTTTT. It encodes CASSRQGLTNEKLFF. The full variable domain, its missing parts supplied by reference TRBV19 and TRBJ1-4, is DGGITQSPKYLFRKEGQNVTLSCEQNLNHDAMYWYRQDPGQGLRLIYYSQIVNDFQKGDIAEGYSVSREKKESFPLTVTSAQKNPTAFYLCASSRQGLTNEKLFFGSGTQLSVL.

The CDR3 spells CASSEHSRGNQPQHF. CDR3 in DNA: TGTGCCAGCAGTGAACATAGTCGCGGGAATCAGCCCCAGCATTTT. V gene TRBV6-1 combines with J gene TRBJ1-5; no reliable D call. The germline CDR1 and CDR2 sequences are MNHNS and SASEGT. This CDR3 comprises 15 residues. V gave up 2 bases and J gave up 4 bases, with 12 bases separating them.